This T cell receptor beta chain came from a study of T-cell memory formation after mild COVID-19. General study findings and limits: The authors left the SARS-CoV-2 specificity of second-wave clones peaking on day 37 unconfirmed. Clones that contracted clustered mainly in CM and EM if CD4+ and in EMRA if CD8+.

Worth noting for this clonotype: The antigen is not known.

TCRdb reanalysed the 5' RACE reads using MiXCR and keeps one entry per CDR3 protein. The table lists some 320,000 distinct CDR3 sequences, roughly an eighth of them singletons. From germline, CDR1 is SGDLS and CDR2 YYNGEE. V lost 0 bases and J lost 2, with 5 bases in between. The CDR3 loop spans 13 amino acids. This sequence was found in a man in his late teens or twenties who had mild COVID-19 (a few samples of this study predate the infection). Cell type and time point are not known. This chain connects TRBV9 to TRBJ2-5; D not resolved. Material for sequencing was PBMCs or a T cell subset sorted from them (not recorded which). CDR3 residues: CASSVAWQETQYF. The CDR3 DNA reads as TGTGCCAGCAGCGTAGCCTGGCAAGAGACCCAGTACTTC.